Below are 7 T cell receptor beta chains sequenced from a single sample in a study of OX40 agonist ivuxolimab in advanced cancers. Generated by immunoSEQ multiplex PCR, the TCRdb table keeps only in-frame clones and is missing some. The table lists approximately 77,000 clones, about nine tenths of them singletons, with approximately 10% in the top ten. The material sequenced was CD4+ or CD8+ T cells sorted from blood, taken in a trial of the OX40 agonist ivuxolimab. The source of these receptors is an adult with an advanced solid tumor such as melanoma, head and neck, liver or kidney cancer.

This clone came up once. This chain links TRBV5-4 with TRBJ2-1; TRBD2 might be the D (6 bases). The CDR3 totals 12 residues. The germline V gene has CDR1 SGHNT and CDR2 YYREEE (reference sequence). V gave up 4 bases and J gave up 12 bases, with 14 bases separating them. This chain's CDR3 is CASSPGGDGQFF. CDR3 in DNA: TGTGCCAGCAGCCCAGGAGGGGATGGGCAGTTCTTC.

This clone appeared once. The V and J genes are TRBV25-1 and TRBJ2-3, with 7 bases matching TRBD1. CDR1 is MGHDK, CDR2 SYGVNS, per germline. Unmatched junction bases numbered 12, after V lost 4 bases and J lost 5 bases. This CDR3 is 16 amino acids long. The CDR3 region has the DNA TGTGCCAGCAGTGCGAGCCCAGGGACAGTGGGAGATACGCAGTATTTT. Its protein is CASSASPGTVGDTQYF.

The chain combines TRBV19 with TRBJ2-3; TRBD2 matches at 7 bases. The junction had 12 bases not matched to a gene; V was cut back by 7 bases and J by 5 bases. Per the germline V gene, CDR1 is LNHDA and CDR2 is SQIVND (reference sequence). CDR3 length: 15 residues. The DNA for the CDR3 is TGTGCCAGTACAAGGGGTACGGGAGGTGGAGATACGCAGTATTTT. Its protein product is CASTRGTGGGDTQYF.

V and J are TRBV7-9 and TRBJ2-1; D unclear. Germline V CDR1 and CDR2: SEHNR, FQNEAQ (reference sequence). The CDR3 is 15 amino acids. V lost 2 bases, J lost 8 bases, and 16 bases lay in between. Written as DNA, the CDR3 is TGTGCCAGCAGCTTAAGAGCCGGGCGCGTGGATGAGCAGTTCTTC. This translates into CASSLRAGRVDEQFF.

The table lists this clone with a count of one. This chain connects TRBV7-6 to TRBJ2-5; 8 bases map to TRBD2. Losses at the gene ends were 1 base for V and 2 bases for J; bases not matched to a gene: 6. The CDR3 covers 16 residues. Germline CDR1 is SGHVS and CDR2 is FNYEAQ. The CDR3 region is CASSLEVAGIQETQYF. CDR3 DNA: TGTGCCAGCAGCTTAGAAGTAGCGGGGATACAAGAGACCCAGTACTTC.

The CDR3 region has the DNA TGCGCCAGCAGCCAAGATGGGGATGCCCTGGATACGCAGTATTTT. Translated: CASSQDGDALDTQYF. This rearrangement joins TRBV4-3 to TRBJ2-3; no firm D call. V lost 0 bases and J 6 bases, leaving 13 bases between the germline ends. CDR3 length equals 15 residues. CDR1 and CDR2 from the germline V gene are LGHNA and YSLEER.

The gene calls are TRBV7-4 and TRBJ2-3; 13 bases are a match to TRBD2. Germline assignment: CDR1 SGHVT and CDR2 SQSDAQ. The CDR3 contains 16 residues. V was pared by 5 bases and J by 3 bases, with 5 bases of the junction left unmatched. The DNA for the CDR3 is TGTGCCAGCAGCCCACTAGCGGGGGGGCCTACAGATACGCAGTATTTT. This gives the protein CASSPLAGGPTDTQYF.